This T cell receptor (beta chain) was documented in a study of blood T cell repertoires in COVID-19. Background on the study: Samples representing acute and convalescent COVID-19 were sourced from the United States, Italy and Spain. T cells, B-cell-depleted T cells, or PBMCs provided the cDNA or gDNA that served as material.

The V and J ends lost 6 bases and 7 bases, in that order; junction bases with no gene match: 8. CDR1 is LNHDA, CDR2 SQIVND, per germline (reference sequence). The CDR3 runs 14 residues. Study processing details: Reference gene primer amplification yielded estimated nucleated cell counts. TCRdb keeps only in-frame clones here, not all; method: immunoSEQ multiplex PCR. The D gene and trimming were derived from the DNA, and the V and J assignments and clone size from that table. The sample has 650,000 to 800,000 clones; 85% to 90% are singletons. Input material: peripheral blood. The chain employs TRBV19 and TRBJ2-3; TRBD1 matches 9 bases. The sequence was collected from a woman younger than 30 with acute or convalescent COVID-19. The chain's CDR3 is CASSSGTGSNTQYF. CDR3 bases: TGTGCCAGTAGCTCCGGGACAGGGTCGAATACGCAGTATTTT.